Following are 18 T cell receptor beta chains from one sample sequenced in a study of regulatory T cells in long-lasting Graves disease (dated by TCRdb to the early 2020s). The method behind the library was multiplex PCR. TCRdb names Illumina HiSeq 4000 as the instrument used. iRepertoire HTBI primers and Arm-PCR amplification of CDR3 regions were used to construct TCR beta libraries. TCRdb cleaned the public reads at Q25 with fastp, built clones with MiXCR and kept in-frame beta chains. Here each entry gathers all rows of one CDR3 protein and keeps the most common genes and DNA. This sample has some 460,000 distinct CDR3 sequences in its table, and around 15% of those were observed once. The ten top clones hold more than 10% of the sample. The time point label here, explained by the study, means: newly diagnosed GD, antithyroid drugs for less than 3 months. For both TCR sequencing and RNA sequencing, RNA was extracted from PBMCs using TRIzol.

This sample was shared with a second study, whose subject was T cells in Graves' hyperthyroidism and ophthalmopathy.

The source was peripheral blood mononuclear cells (PBMCs), collected at new diagnosis, from a patient treated with antithyroid drugs. All receptors come from a man between 35 and 55 years old with Graves disease. Donor details come from another sample of the same person, matched by shared clones.

A remark on this clonotype: A much larger clone differs from this one at a single base, so this may be a read error. This chain links TRBV30 with TRBJ2-1; no clear D gene. Deletions cut 0 bases from V and 12 bases from J, with 15 bases between. The germline V gene has CDR1 GTSNPN and CDR2 SVGIG (reference sequence). This CDR3 comprises 13 residues. DNA for the CDR3: TGTGCCTGGAGTGTAGAATCCCTTCATGGGCAGTTCTTC. This translates into CAWSVESLHGQFF.

This clonotype was seen once. This may arise from a read error, as a much more abundant clone is one base away. V is TRBV6-2 or TRBV6-3 and J is TRBJ1-4, with 10 bases aligning to TRBD1. The CDR3 is made up of 14 amino acids. Germline CDR1 MNHEY, CDR2 SVGEGT. The DNA for the CDR3 is TGTACCAGCAGTGATGGGACAGGGGTGGAAAAACTGTTTTTT. Amino acid sequence: CTSSDGTGVEKLFF.

The chain joins TRBV29-1 to TRBJ1-1; no definite D call. Germline V gene lookup returns CDR1 SQVTM and CDR2 ANQGSEA. V was clipped by 7 bases and J by 5 bases, with 11 bases between them. The CDR3 has 11 amino acids. The CDR3 DNA reads as TGCAGCGGTAAATGGGAGACTGAAGCTTTCTTT. It specifies CSGKWETEAFF.

This clonotype has ten or more counts. The chain combines TRBV12-3 or TRBV12-4 with TRBJ2-3; 10 bases are shared with TRBD2. The CDR3 loop spans 16 amino acids. V was clipped by 5 bases and J by 5 bases; unmatched bases: 10. CDR3 coding DNA: TGTGCCAGCAGTAGATCTAGCGGGAGTTGGGGAGATACGCAGTATTTT. It encodes CASSRSSGSWGDTQYF.

The rearrangement joins TRBV6-4 to TRBJ2-1, with D perhaps TRBD2 (7 bases). CDR3 length: 15 amino acids. The germline V gene has CDR1 MRHNA and CDR2 SNTAGT. V lost 5 bases and J 3 bases, leaving 14 bases between the germline ends. In DNA, the CDR3 is TGTGCCAGCAGTTACGGGGGGCGGGGCTACAATGAGCAGTTCTTC. Residues: CASSYGGRGYNEQFF.

This clonotype showed up just a few times. This chain links TRBV7-2 with TRBJ1-1, with D tentatively TRBD1 (5 bases). From germline, CDR1 is SGHTA and CDR2 FQGNSA. The CDR3 contains 13 residues. V was shortened by 4 bases and J by 2 bases, with 8 bases between the two germline ends. Here the CDR3 reads CASSWDVNTEAFF. The CDR3 DNA reads TGTGCCAGCAGCTGGGACGTTAACACTGAAGCTTTCTTT.

This clonotype appeared once. The V gene is TRBV7-2, the J gene TRBJ2-3; the D gene could be TRBD1 or TRBD2 (6 bases each). This CDR3 is 15 amino acids long. CDR1 is SGHTA and CDR2 is FQGNSA in the germline V gene. Trimming shortened V by 5 bases and J by 4 bases, and 16 bases separated the two germline ends. The CDR3 DNA is TGTGCCAGCAGCCGAACGGGGGCGGGGTCAGATACGCAGTATTTT. This translates into CASSRTGAGSDTQYF. The entire variable domain, with the rest obtained from reference TRBV7-2 and TRBJ2-3, is as follows: GAGVSQSPSNKVTEKGKDVELRCDPISGHTALYWYRQSLGQGLEFLIYFQGNSAPDKSGLPSDRFSAERTGGSVSTLTIQRTQQEDSAVYLCASSRTGAGSDTQYFGPGTRLTVL.

This clonotype was counted between two and nine times. The V gene is TRBV6-1, the J gene TRBJ1-1, with D perhaps TRBD1 (6 bases). V lost 8 bases and J 4 bases, leaving 17 bases between the germline ends. Germline-derived CDR1 and CDR2 are MNHNS and SASEGT. This CDR3 has 14 amino acids. The CDR3 coding sequence is TGTGCCAGCTTTCGAAGGGGGGGTGGCACTGAAGCTTTCTTT. Its translation is CASFRRGGGTEAFF.

This clonotype appeared many times. The V call is TRBV6-1, the J call TRBJ2-7; 7 bases are a match to TRBD1. There are 13 residues in the CDR3. Germline-derived CDR1 and CDR2 are MNHNS and SASEGT. After removal of 5 bases from V and 7 bases from J, the junction contained 8 bases not matched to a gene. The CDR3 loop reads CASSRTQGSEQYF. In DNA form, the CDR3 reads TGTGCCAGCAGTCGAACACAGGGGTCTGAGCAGTACTTC.

The rearrangement uses TRBV10-3 and TRBJ2-1; 8 bases line up with TRBD2. Germline V gene data show CDR1 as ENHRY and CDR2 as SYGVKD. The CDR3 has 14 amino acids. V lost 4 bases to trimming and J lost 7 bases; unmatched junction nucleotides: 6. The CDR3 here is CAISGTSGGNEQFF. DNA for the CDR3: TGTGCCATCAGTGGTACTAGCGGAGGAAATGAGCAGTTCTTC.

Turning to this clonotype: A much larger clone differs by one base, so this may be a read error. This chain connects TRBV6-1 to TRBJ2-5, with D perhaps assigned TRBD1 or TRBD2 (6 bases each). Between the trimmed V and J ends, which lost 8 bases and 4 bases, there was a span of 17 bases. Germline V lookup: CDR1 MNHNS, CDR2 SASEGT. The CDR3 spans 14 residues. CDR3 residues: CASSKGGVLETQYF. The CDR3, as DNA: TGTGCCAGCTCCAAGGGGGGCGTGTTAGAGACCCAGTACTTC.

In this sample, this clonotype turned up a few times. CDR3 nucleotide sequence: TGTGCCAGCAGCACTGGACAGGGTAAAGAGCAGTACTTC. Its translation: CASSTGQGKEQYF. This chain links TRBV7-3 with TRBJ2-7; 8 bases line up with TRBD1. Losses at the gene ends were 5 bases for V and 7 bases for J; bases not matched to a gene: 7. The CDR3 is 13 amino acids. CDR1 is SGHTA and CDR2 is FQGTGA in the germline V gene. Filled out from reference TRBV7-3 and TRBJ2-7, the complete variable domain reads GAGVSQTPSNKVTEKGKYVELRCDPISGHTALYWYRQSLGQGPEFLIYFQGTGAADDSGLPNDRFFAVRPEGSVSTLKIQRTERGDSAVYLCASSTGQGKEQYFGPGTRLTVT.

The genes are TRBV29-1 and TRBJ2-3, with 7 bases matching TRBD2. The CDR3 sequence is 14 residues long. The germline CDR1 and CDR2 sequences are SQVTM and ANQGSEA. V was pared by 4 bases and J by 5 bases, with 9 bases of the junction left unmatched. The CDR3 is CSVVPLAVGDTQYF. The DNA of the CDR3 is TGCAGCGTTGTTCCCCTAGCGGTCGGAGATACGCAGTATTTT.

This clonotype was found a few times. The chain links TRBV6-9 to TRBJ1-1, with TRBD1 matching 7 bases. The CDR3 runs to 14 residues. The V and J ends lost 3 bases and 3 bases, in that order; junction bases with no gene match: 4. CDR1 MNHGY and CDR2 SVAAGI come from the germline V gene. CDR3 in amino acids: CASSYRQGDTEAFF. For the CDR3, the DNA is TGTGCCAGCAGTTACCGACAGGGTGACACTGAAGCTTTCTTT.

This clonotype was detected ten times or more. V and J are TRBV7-9 and TRBJ2-5; the D gene could be TRBD1 or TRBD2 (5 bases each). Trimming left V 6 bases short and J 4 bases short, with 12 bases between. The CDR3 is made up of 13 amino acids. Germline loops: CDR1 SEHNR, CDR2 FQNEAQ (reference sequence). The CDR3 reads CASRGRQGETQYF. DNA for the CDR3: TGTGCCAGCAGGGGACGCCAGGGAGAGACCCAGTACTTC.

This clonotype was detected ten times or more. The V call is TRBV20-1, the J call TRBJ2-7; TRBD1 agrees at 8 bases. This CDR3 has 15 residues. The V gene's germline CDR1 is DFQATT and CDR2 SNEGSKA (reference sequence). V lost 3 bases to trimming and J lost 3 bases; unmatched junction nucleotides: 10. This chain's CDR3 is CSASLGQGRGYEQYF. The CDR3 DNA reads as TGCAGTGCTAGTTTAGGACAGGGAAGGGGCTACGAGCAGTACTTC.

As concerns this clonotype: This may be a read error, as it is one base from a much larger clone. The gene calls are TRBV28 and TRBJ2-7, with D perhaps TRBD2 (6 bases). CDR1 is MDHEN, CDR2 SYDVKM, per germline. The germline V and J ends were trimmed by 5 bases and 6 bases, with 11 bases remaining between them. This CDR3 spans 12 amino acids. CDR3 residues: CASSGTFGEQYF. The CDR3 DNA is TGTGCCAGCAGTGGGACTTTTGGCGAGCAGTACTTC.

This clonotype appeared many times. One end of the junction does not line up with germline, which may come from a read error. The J gene is TRBJ1-1, the V gene TRBV10-3; D is possibly TRBD1 (5 bases). The CDR3 has 12 amino acids. CDR1 is ENHRY and CDR2 is SYGVKD in the germline V gene. CDR3 DNA: TGTGCTATCAGGGTATTGAACACTGAAGCTTTCTTT. Translation: CAIRVLNTEAFF.